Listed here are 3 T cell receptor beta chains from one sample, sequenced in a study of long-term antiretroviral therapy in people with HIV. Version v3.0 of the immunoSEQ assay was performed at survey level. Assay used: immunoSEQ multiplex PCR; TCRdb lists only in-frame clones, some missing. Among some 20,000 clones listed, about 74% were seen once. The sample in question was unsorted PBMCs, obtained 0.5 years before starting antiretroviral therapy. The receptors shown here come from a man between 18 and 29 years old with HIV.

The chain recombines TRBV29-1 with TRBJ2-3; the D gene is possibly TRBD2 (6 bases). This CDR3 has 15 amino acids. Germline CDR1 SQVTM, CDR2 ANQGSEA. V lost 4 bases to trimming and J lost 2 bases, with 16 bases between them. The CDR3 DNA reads TGCAGCGTTGTCCGAACGGCGGGGACCACAGATACGCAGTATTTT. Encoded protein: CSVVRTAGTTDTQYF.

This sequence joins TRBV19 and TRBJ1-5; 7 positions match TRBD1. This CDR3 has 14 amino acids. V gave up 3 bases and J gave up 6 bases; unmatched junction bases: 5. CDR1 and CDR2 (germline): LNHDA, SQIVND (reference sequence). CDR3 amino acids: CASSIKGASQPQHF. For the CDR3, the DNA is TGTGCCAGTAGTATCAAGGGGGCTAGTCAGCCCCAGCATTTT.

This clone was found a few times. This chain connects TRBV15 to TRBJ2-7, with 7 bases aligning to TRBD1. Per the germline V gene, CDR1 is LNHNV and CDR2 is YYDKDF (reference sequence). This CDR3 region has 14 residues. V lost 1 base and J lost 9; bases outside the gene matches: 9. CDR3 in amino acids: CATSRAQGEGGQYF. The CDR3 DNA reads TGTGCCACCAGCAGAGCGCAGGGGGAAGGCGGGCAGTACTTC.